The source of this T cell receptor (beta chain) is a study of T cells of healthy individuals. V gave up 0 bases and J gave up 2 bases, with 9 bases separating them. The CDR3 loop spans 15 amino acids. Germline V gives CDR1 LGHNA, CDR2 YNFKEQ. TCRdb re-called the 5' RACE reads with MiXCR, one entry per CDR3 protein. This table holds approximately 100,000 distinct CDR3 sequences, roughly a sixth found once. The chain has TRBV4-2 and TRBJ2-3; tentative D call: TRBD1 (6 bases). This TCR was sampled from a human donor in good health. Here the CDR3 reads CASSQDRDNTDTQYF. In DNA, the CDR3 is TGTGCCAGCAGCCAAGATAGGGACAACACAGATACGCAGTATTTT.